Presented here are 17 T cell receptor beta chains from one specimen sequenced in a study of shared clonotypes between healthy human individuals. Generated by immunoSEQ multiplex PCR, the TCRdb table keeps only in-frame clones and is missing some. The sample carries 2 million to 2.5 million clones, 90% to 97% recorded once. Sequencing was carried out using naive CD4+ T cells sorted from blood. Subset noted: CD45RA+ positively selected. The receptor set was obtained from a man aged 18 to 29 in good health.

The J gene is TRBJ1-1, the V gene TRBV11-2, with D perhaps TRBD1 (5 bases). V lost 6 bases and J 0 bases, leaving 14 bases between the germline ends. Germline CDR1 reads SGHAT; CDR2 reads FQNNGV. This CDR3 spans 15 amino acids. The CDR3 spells CASRPTQGLNTEAFF. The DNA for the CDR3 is TGTGCCAGCAGACCCACGCAGGGTTTGAACACTGAAGCTTTCTTT.

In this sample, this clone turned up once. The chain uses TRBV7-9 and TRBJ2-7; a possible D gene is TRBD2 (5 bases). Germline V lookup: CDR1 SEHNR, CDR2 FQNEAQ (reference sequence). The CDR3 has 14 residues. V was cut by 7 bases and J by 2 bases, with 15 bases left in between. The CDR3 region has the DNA TGTGCCAGCACCGCCGGACTGATGGCCTACGAGCAGTACTTC. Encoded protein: CASTAGLMAYEQYF.

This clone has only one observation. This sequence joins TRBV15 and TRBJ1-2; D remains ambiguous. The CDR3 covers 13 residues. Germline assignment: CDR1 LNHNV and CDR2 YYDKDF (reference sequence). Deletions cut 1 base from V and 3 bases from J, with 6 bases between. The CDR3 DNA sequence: TGTGCCACCAGCAGAGGACGGGACTATGGCTACACCTTC. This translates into CATSRGRDYGYTF.

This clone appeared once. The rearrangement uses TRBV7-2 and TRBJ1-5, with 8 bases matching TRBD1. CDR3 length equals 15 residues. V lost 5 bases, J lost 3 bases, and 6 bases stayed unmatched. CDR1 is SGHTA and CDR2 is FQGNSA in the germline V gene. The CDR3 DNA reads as TGTGCCAGCAGCCCACGGACAGGGACCAATCAGCCCCAGCATTTT. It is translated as CASSPRTGTNQPQHF.

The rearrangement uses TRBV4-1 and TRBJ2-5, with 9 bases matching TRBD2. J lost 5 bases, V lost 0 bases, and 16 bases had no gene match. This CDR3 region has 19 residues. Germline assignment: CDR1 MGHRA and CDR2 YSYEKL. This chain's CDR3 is CASSQDVEFTRGGRETQYF. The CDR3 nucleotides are TGCGCCAGCAGCCAAGATGTCGAGTTTACGCGGGGGGGCCGGGAGACCCAGTACTTC.

CDR3 bases: TGTGCCAGCAGCTTGCCAGGGGGTGAGGGCTACACCTTC. It specifies CASSLPGGEGYTF. The rearrangement joins TRBV7-6 to TRBJ1-2; TRBD1 agrees at 7 bases. Trimming at V came to 3 bases and at J to 8 bases, leaving 6 bases not matched to a gene. Looked up from germline, CDR1 is SGHVS and CDR2 is FNYEAQ. This CDR3 comprises 13 residues. The variable domain in full, completed from reference TRBV7-6 and TRBJ1-2, reads GAGVSQSPRYKVTKRGQDVALRCDPISGHVSLYWYRQALGQGPEFLTYFNYEAQQDKSGLPNDRFSAERPEGSISTLTIQRTEQRDSAMYRCASSLPGGEGYTFGSGTRLTVV.

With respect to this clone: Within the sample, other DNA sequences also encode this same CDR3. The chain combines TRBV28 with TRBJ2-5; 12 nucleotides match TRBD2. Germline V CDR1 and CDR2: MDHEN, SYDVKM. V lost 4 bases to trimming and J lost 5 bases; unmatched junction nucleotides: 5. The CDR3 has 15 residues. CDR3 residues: CASSSRLAGVETQYF. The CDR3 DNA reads TGTGCCAGCAGTTCTCGACTAGCGGGGGTTGAGACCCAGTACTTC.

In DNA form, the CDR3 reads TGTGCCAGCAGTGTCTACAGGGACGTAGGTGAAAAACTGTTTTTT. Translated: CASSVYRDVGEKLFF. V is TRBV6-1 and J is TRBJ1-4; D possibly corresponds to TRBD1 (6 bases). The CDR3 has 15 amino acids. From germline, CDR1 is MNHNS and CDR2 SASEGT. Trimming left V 4 bases short and J 7 bases short, with 16 bases between.

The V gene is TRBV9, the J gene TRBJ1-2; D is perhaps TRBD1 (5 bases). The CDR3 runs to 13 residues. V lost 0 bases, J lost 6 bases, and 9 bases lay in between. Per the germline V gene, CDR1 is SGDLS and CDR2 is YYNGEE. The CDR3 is CASSVVAGHGYTF. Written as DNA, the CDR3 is TGTGCCAGCAGCGTAGTGGCAGGGCATGGCTACACCTTC.

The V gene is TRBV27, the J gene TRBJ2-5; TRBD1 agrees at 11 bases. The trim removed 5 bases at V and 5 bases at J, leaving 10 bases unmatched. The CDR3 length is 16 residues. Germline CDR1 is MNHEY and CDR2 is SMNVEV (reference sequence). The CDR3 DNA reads TGTGCCAGCAGTACGCGCTTGGACAGGGGGCAGGAGACCCAGTACTTC. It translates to CASSTRLDRGQETQYF.

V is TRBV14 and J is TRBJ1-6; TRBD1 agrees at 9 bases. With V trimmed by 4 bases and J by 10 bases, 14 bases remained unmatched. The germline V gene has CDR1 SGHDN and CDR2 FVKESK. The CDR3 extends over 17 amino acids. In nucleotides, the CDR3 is TGTGCCAGCAGCCCGACAGGGGGAGCCCTGGGTGGATCACCCCTCCACTTT. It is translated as CASSPTGGALGGSPLHF.

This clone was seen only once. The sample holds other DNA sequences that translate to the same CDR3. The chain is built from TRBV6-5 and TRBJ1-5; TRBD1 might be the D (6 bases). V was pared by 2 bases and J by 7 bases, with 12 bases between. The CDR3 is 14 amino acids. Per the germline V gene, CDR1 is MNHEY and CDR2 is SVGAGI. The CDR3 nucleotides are TGTGCCAGCAGTTACGGCAGGGGCGTACAGCCCCAGCATTTT. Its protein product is CASSYGRGVQPQHF.

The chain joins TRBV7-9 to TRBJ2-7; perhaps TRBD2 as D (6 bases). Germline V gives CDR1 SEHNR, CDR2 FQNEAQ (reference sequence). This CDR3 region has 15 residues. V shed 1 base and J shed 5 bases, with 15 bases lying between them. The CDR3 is CASSLGGTPSDEQYF. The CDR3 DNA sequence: TGTGCCAGCAGCTTAGGCGGGACCCCGTCGGACGAGCAGTACTTC.

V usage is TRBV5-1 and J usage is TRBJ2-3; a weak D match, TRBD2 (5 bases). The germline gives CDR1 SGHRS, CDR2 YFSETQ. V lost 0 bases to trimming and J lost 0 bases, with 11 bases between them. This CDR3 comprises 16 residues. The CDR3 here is CASSLGGSESTDTQYF. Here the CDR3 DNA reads TGCGCCAGCAGCTTGGGTGGTAGCGAGAGCACAGATACGCAGTATTTT.

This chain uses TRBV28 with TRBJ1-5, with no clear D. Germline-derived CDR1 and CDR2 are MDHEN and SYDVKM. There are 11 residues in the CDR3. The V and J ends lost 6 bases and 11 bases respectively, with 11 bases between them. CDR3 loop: CASRRNTAQHF. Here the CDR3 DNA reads TGTGCCAGCAGAAGGAACACCGCCCAGCATTTT.

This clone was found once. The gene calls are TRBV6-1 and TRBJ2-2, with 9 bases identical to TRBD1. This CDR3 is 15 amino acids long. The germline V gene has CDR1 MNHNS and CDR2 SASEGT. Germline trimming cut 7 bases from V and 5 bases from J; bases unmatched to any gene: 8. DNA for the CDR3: TGTGCCAGCACCTTACGACAGGGGGGGACCGGGGAGCTGTTTTTT. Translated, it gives CASTLRQGGTGELFF.

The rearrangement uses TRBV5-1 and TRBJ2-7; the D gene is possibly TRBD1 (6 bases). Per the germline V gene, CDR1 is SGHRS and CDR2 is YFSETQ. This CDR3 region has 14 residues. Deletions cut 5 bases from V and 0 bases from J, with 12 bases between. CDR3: CASREQGSSYEQYF. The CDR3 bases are TGCGCCAGCAGGGAACAGGGAAGCTCCTACGAGCAGTACTTC.